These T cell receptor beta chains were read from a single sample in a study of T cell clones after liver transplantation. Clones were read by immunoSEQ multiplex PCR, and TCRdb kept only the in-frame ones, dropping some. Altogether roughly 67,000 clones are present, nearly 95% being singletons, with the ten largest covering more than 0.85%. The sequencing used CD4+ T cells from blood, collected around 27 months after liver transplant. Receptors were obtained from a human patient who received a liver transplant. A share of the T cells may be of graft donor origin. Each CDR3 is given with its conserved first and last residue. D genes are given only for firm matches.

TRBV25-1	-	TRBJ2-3	CASSVDNTDTQYF
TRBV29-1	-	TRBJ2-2	CSVSRSGAGELFF
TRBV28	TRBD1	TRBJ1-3	CASSGQGAANTIYF
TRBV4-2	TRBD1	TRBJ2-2	CASSQETWTGANTGELFF
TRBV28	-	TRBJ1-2	CASSLWGAGGSNYGYTF
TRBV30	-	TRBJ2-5	CAWSVGTSKTNTIRQETQYF
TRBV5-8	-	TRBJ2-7	CASSPRGDRIHEQYF
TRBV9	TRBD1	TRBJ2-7	CASEDRNSYEQYF
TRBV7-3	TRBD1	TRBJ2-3	CASSSQGMVADTQYF
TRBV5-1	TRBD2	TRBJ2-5	CASATGGLQETQYF
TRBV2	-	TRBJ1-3	CASSETGSGNTIYF
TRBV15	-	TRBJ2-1	CATSRDLGGYYNEQFF
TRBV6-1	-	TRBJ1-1	CATSKGGSGNTEAFF
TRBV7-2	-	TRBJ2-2	CASSLSLGYSNTGELFF
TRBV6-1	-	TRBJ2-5	CASSGTFQETQYF
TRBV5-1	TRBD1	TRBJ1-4	CASAGQAAGNEKLFF
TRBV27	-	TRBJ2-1	CASSLMGTDYNEQFF
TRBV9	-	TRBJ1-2	CASSVGGAEVGYTF
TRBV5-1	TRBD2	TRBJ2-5	CASSSEQVAGVPETQYF
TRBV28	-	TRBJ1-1	CASSFTGQRNTEAFF
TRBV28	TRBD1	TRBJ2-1	CASTRGHGQVNNEQFF
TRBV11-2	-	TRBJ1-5	CASSSDSYSNQPQHF
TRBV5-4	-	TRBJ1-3	CASSLEGFGNTIYF
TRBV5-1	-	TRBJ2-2	CASSSIEITGELFF
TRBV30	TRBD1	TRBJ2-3	CAWSIGTGNADTQYF
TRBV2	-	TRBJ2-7	CASSEALVATTDYEQYF
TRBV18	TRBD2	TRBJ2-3	CASSREGPGTDTQYF
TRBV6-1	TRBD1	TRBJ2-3	CASSAVGTGTDTQYF
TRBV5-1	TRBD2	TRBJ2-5	CASTLGGARETQYF
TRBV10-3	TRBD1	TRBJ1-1	CAIRGTAEDTEAFF
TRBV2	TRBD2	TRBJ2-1	CASSQRTSGTFSYNEQFF